This TCR beta chain came from a study of cytotoxic CD8 clonotypes in ibrutinib-treated CLL. Turning to the study itself: Productive templates averaged 255,043 per sample, and productive rearrangements 90,000 to 100,000.

The CDR3 is 14 amino acids. CDR1 SGDLS and CDR2 YYNGEE come from the germline V gene. Trimming pared 3 bases from V and 3 bases from J, leaving 9 bases between. Measured with immunoSEQ multiplex PCR; TCRdb has only the in-frame clones, and not every one. The sample lists some 290,000 clones, approximately 80% occurring once. The receptor comes from a human donor with chronic lymphocytic leukemia. V gene TRBV9 combines with J gene TRBJ2-2; D uncertain. The sequencing here drew on PBMCs, taken before ibrutinib treatment. CDR3 nucleotide sequence: TGTGCCAGCAGCGGACCAAGGGACACCGGGGAGCTGTTTTTT. Translated: CASSGPRDTGELFF. The whole variable domain, filled in from reference TRBV9 and TRBJ2-2, reads DSGVTQTPKHLITATGQRVTLRCSPRSGDLSVYWYQQSLDQGLQFLIQYYNGEERAKGNILERFSAQQFPDLHSELNLSSLELGDSALYFCASSGPRDTGELFFGEGSRLTVL.